A selection of T cell receptor beta chains follows, all from one sample in a study of blood T cell repertoires in COVID-19. The protocol was immunoSEQ multiplex PCR, while the TCRdb copy is restricted to in-frame clones and leaves out a portion. Here the sample spans tens of thousands of clones, 91% being singletons. Sequenced sample: peripheral blood. Receptors originate from a human donor in a cohort sampled during active COVID-19. The CDR3 runs from the conserved cysteine through the conserved F or W. A D gene is named only where the DNA matches it firmly. Some rows have no size entry. The others give once, few or many, or a class for an expanded clone.

size,V,J,D,CDR3,DNA
-,TRBV11-3,TRBJ2-5,TRBD1,CASSASGTGFQETQYF,TGTGCCAGCAGCGCGTCCGGGACAGGGTTCCAAGAGACCCAGTACTTC
-,TRBV21-1,TRBJ1-1,-,CASSKRQGKTEAFF,TGTGCCAGCAGCAAAAGACAGGGGAAAACTGAAGCTTTCTTT
-,TRBV11-2,TRBJ2-3,-,CASSLTARGASTDTQYF,TGTGCCAGCAGCTTGACTGCCAGGGGGGCGTCCACAGATACGCAGTATTTT
-,TRBV5-1,TRBJ1-4,-,CASSPNQGKLFF,TGCGCCAGCAGCCCGAACCAGGGGAAACTGTTTTTT
-,TRBV9,TRBJ2-7,-,CASSVGPLYEQYF,TGTGCCAGCAGCGTAGGGCCCCTCTACGAGCAGTACTTC
-,TRBV30,TRBJ2-7,-,CAWNSRSSSYEQYF,TGTGCCTGGAACTCCAGGTCAAGCTCCTACGAGCAGTACTTC
-,TRBV7-2,TRBJ2-7,TRBD1,CASSPYGRQGAVYEQYF,TGTGCCAGCAGCCCCTACGGGCGCCAGGGGGCGGTGTACGAGCAGTACTTC
once,TRBV4-1,TRBJ1-2,-,CASRITGNVNYGYTF,TGCGCCAGCAGAATCACAGGGAATGTTAACTATGGCTACACCTTC
-,TRBV7-6,TRBJ1-1,-,CASSVRGGRRAFF,TGTGCCAGCAGCGTCAGGGGCGGGAGGCGGGCTTTCTTT
-,TRBV29-1,TRBJ2-7,TRBD1,CSVPHRGQTYEQYF,TGCAGCGTCCCACACAGGGGGCAGACCTACGAGCAGTACTTC
-,TRBV30,TRBJ1-6,-,CAWGTGTSYSPLHF,TGTGCCTGGGGTACCGGGACATCCTATTCACCCCTCCACTTT
-,TRBV18,TRBJ1-5,-,CASSPGANYNQPQHF,TGTGCCAGCTCACCAGGGGCGAACTACAATCAGCCCCAGCATTTT
once,TRBV9,TRBJ2-7,-,CASSEGGSSYEQYF,TGTGCCAGCAGCGAAGGGGGTAGCTCCTACGAGCAGTACTTC
-,TRBV29-1,TRBJ1-2,-,CSGRESYGYTF,TGCAGCGGGAGAGAGAGTTATGGCTACACCTTC
-,TRBV5-4,TRBJ2-1,TRBD2,CASSLVFELAGGDEQFF,TGTGCCAGCAGCTTAGTTTTTGAACTAGCGGGGGGGGATGAGCAGTTCTTC
-,TRBV20-1,TRBJ2-1,TRBD2,CSASSGLAAYNEQFF,TGCAGTGCTAGTTCGGGACTAGCGGCTTACAATGAGCAGTTCTTC
-,TRBV9,TRBJ1-1,-,CASSVALGIGAEAFF,TGTGCCAGCAGCGTAGCTCTGGGGATAGGGGCTGAAGCTTTCTTT
-,TRBV6-5,TRBJ1-2,-,CASKRGSHYGYTF,TGTGCCAGCAAGCGGGGCTCCCACTATGGCTACACCTTC
few,TRBV3-1/TRBV3-2,TRBJ2-7,-,CASSQFPPGASYEQYF,TGTGCCAGCAGCCAATTTCCCCCAGGGGCCTCCTACGAGCAGTACTTC
-,TRBV13,TRBJ1-4,-,CASSGGGVGEKLFF,TGTGCCAGCAGCGGAGGTGGGGTTGGTGAAAAACTGTTTTTT
once,TRBV12-3/TRBV12-4,TRBJ1-2,-,CASSLGASGGYTF,TGTGCCAGCAGTTTAGGTGCTTCGGGTGGCTACACCTTC
-,TRBV4-3,TRBJ1-1,-,CASSQGQAGAFF,TGCGCCAGCAGCCAAGGACAGGCCGGGGCTTTCTTT
-,TRBV10-3,TRBJ2-5,TRBD2,CAISLGGGRETQYF,TGTGCCATCAGTCTCGGGGGGGGGCGAGAGACCCAGTACTTC
once,TRBV5-1,TRBJ1-2,TRBD1,CASSFDRARGYTF,TGCGCCAGCAGCTTTGACAGGGCTCGTGGCTACACCTTC
-,TRBV13,TRBJ2-1,TRBD2,CASSLAGGTYNEQFF,TGTGCCAGCAGCTTAGCGGGGGGGACTTACAATGAGCAGTTCTTC
-,TRBV6-5,TRBJ2-7,TRBD2,CASSYSGTRDDEQYF,TGTGCCAGCAGTTACTCAGGGACTAGGGATGACGAGCAGTACTTC
-,TRBV7-3,TRBJ2-6,TRBD2,CASSFGGTGANVLTF,TGTGCCAGCAGCTTCGGGGGGACTGGGGCCAACGTCCTGACTTTC
-,TRBV19,TRBJ2-7,TRBD2,CASKREGQGTYEQYF,TGTGCCAGTAAACGGGAGGGTCAGGGAACCTACGAGCAGTACTTC
-,TRBV5-8,TRBJ1-1,-,CASSGRQVSTEAFF,TGTGCCAGCAGCGGCAGACAGGTTAGCACTGAAGCTTTCTTT
-,TRBV19,TRBJ2-2,TRBD2,CASSQRGESGELFF,TGTGCCAGTAGTCAGCGGGGGGAATCCGGGGAGCTGTTTTTT
-,TRBV5-4,TRBJ2-1,-,CASSYKVGGASTYNEQFF,TGTGCCAGCAGCTATAAAGTCGGCGGGGCTTCCACCTACAATGAGCAGTTCTTC
-,TRBV9,TRBJ2-1,-,CASSVDVGVAYNEQFF,TGTGCCAGCAGCGTAGATGTGGGAGTTGCATACAATGAGCAGTTCTTC
-,TRBV27,TRBJ2-1,-,CASSLSPIGGHSYNEQFF,TGTGCCAGCAGTCTAAGCCCAATTGGGGGCCACTCCTACAATGAGCAGTTCTTC
-,TRBV5-4,TRBJ2-1,TRBD2,CASSPTSGRPLGQFF,TGTGCCAGCAGCCCGACTAGCGGGAGGCCCCTTGGGCAGTTCTTC
-,TRBV5-5,TRBJ2-2,-,CASSLAWGPGELFF,TGTGCCAGCAGCTTGGCCTGGGGCCCCGGGGAGCTGTTTTTT
once,TRBV18,TRBJ1-1,TRBD1,CASSPPGTENTEAFF,TGTGCCAGCTCACCACCCGGGACAGAGAACACTGAAGCTTTCTTT
-,TRBV5-1,TRBJ2-1,TRBD2,CASSLGLAGLNEQFF,TGCGCCAGCAGCTTGGGCCTAGCGGGACTAAATGAGCAGTTCTTC
once,TRBV6-4,TRBJ2-5,TRBD2,CASSDSSSRTSGGYGETQYF,TGTGCCAGCAGTGACTCCTCCTCTCGGACTAGCGGGGGGTATGGAGAGACCCAGTACTTC
-,TRBV7-2,TRBJ2-1,-,CASSLAGATDEQFF,TGTGCCAGCAGCTTAGCGGGAGCAACCGATGAGCAGTTCTTC
-,TRBV5-1,TRBJ2-7,-,CASSSPPNTREQYF,TGCGCCAGCAGCTCACCCCCCAATACCAGAGAGCAGTACTTC
-,TRBV3-1/TRBV3-2,TRBJ2-3,-,CASSQDSGRSTDTQYF,TGTGCCAGCAGCCAAGATAGCGGCAGAAGCACAGATACGCAGTATTTT
-,TRBV7-3,TRBJ2-1,-,CASSSAENGWQFF,TGTGCCAGCAGCTCAGCGGAGAATGGATGGCAGTTCTTC
-,TRBV5-1,TRBJ1-4,-,CASSLGGTTEKLFF,TGCGCCAGCAGCTTGGGTGGGACAACTGAAAAACTGTTTTTT
-,TRBV3-1/TRBV3-2,TRBJ1-1,-,CASSGTVNTEAFF,TGTGCCAGCAGCGGCACAGTGAACACTGAAGCTTTCTTT
-,TRBV19,TRBJ1-2,-,CASSIGRDYGYTF,TGTGCCAGTAGTATCGGCAGGGACTATGGCTACACCTTC
-,TRBV7-3,TRBJ1-1,TRBD1,CASSSTGGATEAFF,TGTGCCAGCAGCTCTACAGGGGGCGCAACTGAAGCTTTCTTT
-,TRBV2,TRBJ2-5,TRBD2,CASSEVSGGARGKETQYF,TGTGCCAGCAGTGAAGTTAGCGGGGGGGCGCGGGGAAAAGAGACCCAGTACTTC